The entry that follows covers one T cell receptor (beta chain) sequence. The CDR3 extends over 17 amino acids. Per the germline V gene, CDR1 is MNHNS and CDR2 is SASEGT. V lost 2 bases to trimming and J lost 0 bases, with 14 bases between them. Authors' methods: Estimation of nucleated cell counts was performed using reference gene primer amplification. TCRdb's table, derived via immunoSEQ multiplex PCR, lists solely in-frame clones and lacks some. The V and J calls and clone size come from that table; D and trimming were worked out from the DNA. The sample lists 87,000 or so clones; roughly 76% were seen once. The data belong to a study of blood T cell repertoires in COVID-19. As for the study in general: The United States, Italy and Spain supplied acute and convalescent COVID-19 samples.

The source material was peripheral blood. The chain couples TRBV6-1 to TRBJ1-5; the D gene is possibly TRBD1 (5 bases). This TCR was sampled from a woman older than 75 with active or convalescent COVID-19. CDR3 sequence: CASSELTGLYSNQPQHF. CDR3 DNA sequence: TGTGCCAGCAGTGAACTTACGGGACTATATAGCAATCAGCCCCAGCATTTT.